Described below is a single TCR beta chain sequence and its context. Its antigen is unidentified. This record comes from a study of identical twins. Study-wide results and limits: Carriage of fewer insertions was seen in abundant cord blood beta clonotypes, whereas memory repertoires showed none.

Addition of a universal primer site occurred through template switching, and cDNA carried unique molecular identifiers. TCRdb processed the 5' RACE reads anew with MiXCR; each CDR3 protein has one entry. The repertoire holds 1.5 million to 2 million distinct CDR3 sequences, with about 32% as singletons. Germline assignment: CDR1 MGHRA and CDR2 YSYEKL. The V gene lost 6 bases and the J gene lost 4 bases, with 6 bases spanning the gap. The CDR3 length is 12 residues. The TCR was taken from a newborn girl in good health. The genes are TRBV4-1 and TRBJ2-2; no reliable D call. The sequencing input was cord blood. The CDR3 sequence is CASRPTTGELFF. Here the CDR3 DNA reads TGCGCCAGCAGACCCACCACCGGGGAGCTGTTTTTT.